The TCR beta chain described here comes from a study of blood T cell repertoires in COVID-19. Whole-study context: The United States, Italy and Spain provided the acute and convalescent COVID-19 samples. The analysed material was cDNA or gDNA that came from T cells, B-cell-depleted T cells, or PBMCs.

Authors' analysis steps: From reference gene primer amplification, estimates of nucleated cell counts were derived. Sequenced by immunoSEQ multiplex PCR; TCRdb stores in-frame clones only, minus some. V, J and clone size are taken as reported in that table, and D and trimming were inferred from the DNA itself. This table holds a few hundred thousand clones, about nine tenths found once. The CDR3 loop spans 13 amino acids. Germline loops: CDR1 SGHTS, CDR2 YDEGEE. The ends lost 4 bases at V and 3 bases at J; junction bases unmatched: 3. The sequencing sample was made of peripheral blood. The receptor's source is a man aged 55 to 70 with acute or convalescent COVID-19. The chain combines TRBV5-8 with TRBJ2-5; TRBD2 aligns across 7 bases. CDR3 protein: CASSRLAEETQYF. In DNA form, the CDR3 reads TGTGCCAGCAGCCGACTAGCTGAAGAGACCCAGTACTTC. Drawing the rest from reference TRBV5-8 and TRBJ2-5, the complete variable domain is EAGVTQSPTHLIKTRGQQATLRCSPISGHTSVYWYQQALGLGLQFLLWYDEGEERNRGNFPPRFSGRQFPNYSSELNVNALELEDSALYLCASSRLAEETQYFGPGTRLLVL.